The 5 T cell receptor beta chains in this list originate from one sample, sequenced in a study of CD8 T cells in ankylosing spondylitis. TCRdb independently ran MiXCR on the 5' RACE reads; one entry per CDR3 protein. The sample includes roughly 200,000 distinct CDR3 sequences, 9.5% to 15% of them seen just once. The specimen was blood, either unsorted or a sorted T cell fraction (not recorded which). Receptors originate from a male donor with ankylosing spondylitis or in good health (not recorded which).

Only a few counts were recorded for this clonotype. The V and J genes are TRBV9 and TRBJ1-5; D is unresolved. This CDR3 is built from 15 residues. The V end was cut by 7 bases, the J end by 8 bases, with 22 bases between. Per germline, CDR1 SGDLS and CDR2 YYNGEE. This CDR3 reads CASSTAGRPKEPQHF. CDR3 coding DNA: TGTGCCAGCTCCACGGCCGGACGCCCAAAGGAGCCCCAGCATTTT.

The rearrangement links TRBV4-1 to TRBJ2-2; TRBD2 matches at 9 bases. After removal of 4 bases from V and 2 bases from J, the junction contained 2 bases not matched to a gene. CDR3 length: 15 residues. Germline CDR1 reads MGHRA; CDR2 reads YSYEKL. This CDR3 reads CASSRAGGNTGELFF. The DNA for the CDR3 is TGCGCCAGCAGCCGAGCGGGGGGTAACACCGGGGAGCTGTTTTTT.

This clonotype was seen more than once but under ten times. CDR3: CASSARTGYNQPQHF. The DNA of the CDR3 is TGTGCCAGCAGCGCCCGCACAGGCTACAATCAGCCCCAGCATTTT. The rearrangement uses TRBV3-1 and TRBJ1-5; tentative D call: TRBD1 (5 bases). Germline values: CDR1 LGHDT, CDR2 YNNKEL (reference sequence). V was shortened by 5 bases and J by 3 bases, with 14 bases between the two germline ends. This CDR3 region has 15 residues. The whole variable domain, remainder taken from reference TRBV3-1 and TRBJ1-5, is DTAVSQTPKYLVTQMGNDKSIKCEQNLGHDTMYWYKQDSKKFLKIMFSYNNKELIINETVPNRFSPKSPDKAHLNLHINSLELGDSAVYFCASSARTGYNQPQHFGDGTRLSIL.

This clonotype turned up a few times. The gene calls are TRBV5-1 and TRBJ2-7, with D possibly being TRBD1 (6 bases). V was clipped by 2 bases and J by 0 bases, with 12 bases between them. The CDR3 is 15 residues long. Per the germline V gene, CDR1 is SGHRS and CDR2 is YFSETQ. The CDR3 DNA is TGCGCCAGCAGCTTTGTCGACAGGCGCTCCTACGAGCAGTACTTC. This sequence encodes CASSFVDRRSYEQYF.

This clonotype was recorded at least ten times. V usage is TRBV20-1 and J usage is TRBJ1-2, with a weak D call TRBD1 (5 bases). Germline V CDR1 and CDR2: DFQATT, SNEGSKA (reference sequence). V lost 5 bases, J lost 0 bases, and 13 bases lay in between. This CDR3 has 14 amino acids. CDR3 DNA sequence: TGCAGTGCTCTGGACACCTCCTCTAACTATGGCTACACCTTC. It specifies CSALDTSSNYGYTF.